The entry that follows covers one T cell receptor beta chain sequence. Its antigen is undetermined. The replicate PCRs on unsorted PBMC were given 250 to 300 ng DNA, which is tens of thousands of T cell genomes. Researchers sequenced unsorted PBMC DNA using ten immunoSEQ deep assay plates. How the authors handled the data: Filtering differed since immunoSEQ provided only junctions, with no quality scores. Profiling relied on immunoSEQ multiplex PCR, and the TCRdb table lists in-frame clones only, not all of them. V and J calls and clone size follow that table, whereas D and trimming were derived from the DNA. The profile shows 450,000 to 500,000 clones, approximately 78% of them singletons. The data were taken from a study of shared clonotypes between healthy human individuals. Study-wide findings and caveats: An expected dependence of interdonor clonotype sharing on sequencing depth was noted.

The CDR3 consists of 12 residues. V was pared by 6 bases and J by 5 bases, with 5 bases between. Germline V gene lookup returns CDR1 MNHEY and CDR2 SMNVEV (reference sequence). This chain uses TRBV27 with TRBJ1-6, with D hard to call. The source material was PBMCs. The sequence was collected from a woman aged 35 to 49 in good health. Some clones in this sample may be carry-over from other donors' samples. The CDR3 protein is CASRRNNSPLHF. The CDR3 bases are TGTGCCAGCAGGAGAAATAATTCACCCCTCCACTTT.